Sequencing of this T cell receptor (beta chain) was carried out in a study of monozygotic twins with inflammatory bowel disease. Eight separate reactions for every sample produced the cDNA. From the 5' RACE reads, TCRdb lists one entry per CDR3 protein and no DNA. Found here are about 210,000 distinct CDR3 sequences; the top ten clones hold 7.5% to 8%. Germline assignment: CDR1 MNHEY and CDR2 SMNVEV (reference sequence). This CDR3 spans 15 amino acids. This clonotype originated in a human donor with ulcerative colitis or Crohn's disease, or a healthy co-twin of an affected twin (not recorded which). Sequences were obtained from blood. The chain combines TRBV27 with TRBJ1-5; TCRdb's D call of TRBD1 is untestable without DNA. CDR3 sequence: CASSPAPNSNQPQHF.